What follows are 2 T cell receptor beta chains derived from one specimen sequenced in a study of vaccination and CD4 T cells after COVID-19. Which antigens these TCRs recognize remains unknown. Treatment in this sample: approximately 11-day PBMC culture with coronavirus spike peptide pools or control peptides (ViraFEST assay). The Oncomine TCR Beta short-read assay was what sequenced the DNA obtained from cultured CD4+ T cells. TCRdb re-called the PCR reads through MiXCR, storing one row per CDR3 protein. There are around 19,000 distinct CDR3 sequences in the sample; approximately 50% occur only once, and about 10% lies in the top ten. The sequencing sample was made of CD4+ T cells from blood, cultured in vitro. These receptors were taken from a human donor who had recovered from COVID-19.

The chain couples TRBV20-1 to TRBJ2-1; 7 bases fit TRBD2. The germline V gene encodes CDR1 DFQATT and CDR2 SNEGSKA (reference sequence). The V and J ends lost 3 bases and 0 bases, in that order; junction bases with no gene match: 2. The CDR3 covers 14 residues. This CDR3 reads CSASRTSSYNEQFF. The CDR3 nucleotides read TGCAGTGCTAGCAGGACTAGCTCCTACAATGAGCAGTTCTTC.

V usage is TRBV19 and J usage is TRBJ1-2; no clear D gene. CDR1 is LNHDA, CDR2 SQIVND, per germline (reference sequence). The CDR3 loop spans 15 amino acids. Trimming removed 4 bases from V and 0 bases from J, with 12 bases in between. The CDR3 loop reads CASSRTGPANYGYTF. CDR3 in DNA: TGTGCCAGTAGTAGGACCGGGCCCGCTAACTATGGCTACACCTTC.